Each of the 23 T cell receptor beta chains below was sequenced from the same sample in a study of blood T cell repertoires in COVID-19. TCRdb's table, derived via immunoSEQ multiplex PCR, lists solely in-frame clones and lacks some. This table holds 330,000 or so clones, roughly 88% found once. Sequenced sample: PBMCs or T cells enriched from blood (not recorded which). These receptor sequences come from a man younger than 45 who had recovered from COVID-19.

V usage is TRBV27 and J usage is TRBJ2-5; 7 bases line up with TRBD2. CDR1 and CDR2 (germline): MNHEY, SMNVEV (reference sequence). The trim removed 8 bases at V and 4 bases at J, leaving 10 bases unmatched. The CDR3 has 14 residues. The CDR3 DNA is TGTGCCAGCCGCGTGATCGGGGGGTCAGAGACCCAGTACTTC. It encodes CASRVIGGSETQYF.

The chain couples TRBV7-9 to TRBJ2-4, with 8 bases identical to TRBD1. V was clipped by 2 bases and J by 1 base; unmatched bases: 4. Germline CDR1 SEHNR, CDR2 FQNEAQ (reference sequence). This CDR3 spans 16 amino acids. The CDR3 spells CASSLFQGAAKNIQYF. The CDR3 nucleotides read TGTGCCAGCAGCTTATTTCAGGGGGCGGCCAAAAACATTCAGTACTTC.

This chain joins TRBV14 and TRBJ1-6; D not certain. This CDR3 is built from 13 residues. Germline V gene data show CDR1 as SGHDN and CDR2 as FVKESK. V lost 1 base, J lost 9 bases, and 7 bases lay in between. In DNA, the CDR3 is TGTGCCAGCAGCCAAGCAGGTTCTTCACCCCTCCACTTT. Protein sequence: CASSQAGSSPLHF.

This clone has a handful of counts. The chain uses TRBV3-1 (or the pseudogene TRBV3-2) and TRBJ1-5, with D perhaps TRBD1 (5 bases). Germline V CDR1 and CDR2: LGHDT, YNNKEL (reference sequence). Trimming took 1 base from V and 3 from J, leaving 7 bases between them. CDR3 length: 14 residues. CDR3 protein: CASSQVGDNQPQHF. The CDR3 DNA is TGTGCCAGCAGCCAAGTAGGGGACAATCAGCCCCAGCATTTT.

This chain links TRBV5-1 with TRBJ2-1, with TRBD1 identical over 7 bases. The CDR3 length is 14 residues. V shed 6 bases and J 3 bases; nucleotides not matched to a gene: 6. The germline CDR1 and CDR2 sequences are SGHRS and YFSETQ. CDR3 DNA: TGCGCCAGCATGAGGGACAGCCTCTACAATGAGCAGTTCTTC. This sequence encodes CASMRDSLYNEQFF.

The chain couples TRBV3-1 (or the pseudogene TRBV3-2) to TRBJ2-7; D remains unclear. The CDR3 length is 15 residues. The ends were cut back, 1 base at V and 7 bases at J, with 17 bases in the middle. CDR1 LGHDT and CDR2 YNNKEL come from the germline V gene (reference sequence). The CDR3 reads CASSQGFWAGREQYF. CDR3 nucleotide sequence: TGTGCCAGCAGCCAAGGGTTCTGGGCCGGTCGTGAGCAGTACTTC.

V gene TRBV5-1 combines with J gene TRBJ1-1, with 10 bases matching TRBD1. Germline V gene sequence: CDR1 SGHRS, CDR2 YFSETQ. The length of the CDR3 is 17 residues. With 4 bases clipped from V and 6 bases from J, the junction kept 15 bases outside the gene matches. The CDR3 region is CASSPRARDRGFSEAFF. The CDR3 nucleotides read TGCGCCAGCAGCCCGAGGGCCCGGGACAGGGGCTTTTCTGAAGCTTTCTTT.

V gene TRBV7-2 combines with J gene TRBJ2-5; D call uncertain. There are 13 residues in the CDR3. V gave up 5 bases and J gave up 1 base, with 8 bases separating them. Germline V gives CDR1 SGHTA, CDR2 FQGNSA. The CDR3 coding sequence is TGTGCCAGCAGCCCCAGGCGCCAAGAGACCCAGTACTTC. Its protein is CASSPRRQETQYF. The full variable domain, in which reference TRBV7-2 and TRBJ2-5 provide the parts outside the CDR3, is GAGVSQSPSNKVTEKGKDVELRCDPISGHTALYWYRQSLGQGLEFLIYFQGNSAPDKSGLPSDRFSAERTGGSVSTLTIQRTQQEDSAVYLCASSPRRQETQYFGPGTRLLVL.

The chain carries TRBV7-9 and TRBJ2-1; 8 positions agree with TRBD2. The CDR3 extends over 15 amino acids. The ends lost 5 bases at V and 0 bases at J; junction bases unmatched: 3. The germline V gene encodes CDR1 SEHNR and CDR2 FQNEAQ (reference sequence). The DNA of the CDR3 is TGTGCCAGCAGCGGCGGGGGGAGCTCCTACAATGAGCAGTTCTTC. Translated, it gives CASSGGGSSYNEQFF.

This clone was seen a few times. The chain joins TRBV12-3 or TRBV12-4 to TRBJ1-2; tentatively, D is TRBD1 (5 bases). Trimming removed 1 base at V and 7 bases at J, with 10 bases between. The CDR3 has 13 amino acids. DNA of the CDR3: TGTGCCAGCAGTTTAGAAGGGGCGTCTGGCTACACCTTC. Translating it yields CASSLEGASGYTF.

This clone was detected once. The V call is TRBV3-1 (or the pseudogene TRBV3-2), the J call TRBJ1-4; no definite D call. V lost 1 base and J 1 base, leaving 7 bases between the germline ends. This CDR3 has 15 residues. The germline CDR1 and CDR2 sequences are LGHDT and YNNKEL (reference sequence). The CDR3 DNA sequence: TGTGCCAGCAGCCAAGCTCCAGGAACTAATGAAAAACTGTTTTTT. The encoded protein is CASSQAPGTNEKLFF.

This rearrangement joins TRBV6-2 or TRBV6-3 to TRBJ2-1; 13 bases are a match to TRBD2. CDR1 MNHEY and CDR2 SVGEGT come from the germline V gene. The length of the CDR3 is 17 residues. V lost 5 bases and J lost 4; bases outside the gene matches: 8. The CDR3 sequence: CASSPTRTSGGYNEQFF. Written as DNA, the CDR3 is TGTGCCAGCAGTCCCACTAGGACTAGCGGGGGATACAATGAGCAGTTCTTC.

With regard to this clone: The same CDR3 can be traced to other DNA sequences in this sample. The J gene is TRBJ2-3, the V gene TRBV7-3, with 8 bases identical to TRBD2. The germline CDR1 and CDR2 sequences are SGHTA and FQGTGA. V shed 5 bases, J shed 2 bases, and the junction held 6 bases outside the gene matches. The CDR3 is 15 amino acids. CDR3 residues: CASSPGGGPTDTQYF. CDR3 coding DNA: TGTGCCAGCAGCCCCGGCGGGGGGCCCACAGATACGCAGTATTTT.

V and J are TRBV9 and TRBJ2-1; 7 bases match TRBD1. The CDR3 sequence is 17 residues long. With 0 bases clipped from V and 0 bases from J, the junction kept 6 bases outside the gene matches. CDR1 SGDLS and CDR2 YYNGEE come from the germline V gene. The CDR3 here is CASSVEGTAHSYNEQFF. DNA of the CDR3: TGTGCCAGCAGCGTAGAGGGGACAGCACACTCCTACAATGAGCAGTTCTTC.

The chain recombines TRBV1 with TRBJ2-1; the D segment call TRBD2 is taken from the table without a DNA check. TRBV1 is designated a pseudogene. CDR3 length: 18 residues. CDR3 sequence reads: CTIPGTSGGGFVYNEQFF. The CDR3 bases are TGCACCATCCCCGGGACTAGCGGGGGGGGCTTTGTCTACAATGAGCAGTTCTTC.

The chain employs TRBV18 and TRBJ2-7; 10 nucleotides line up with TRBD2. The CDR3 totals 17 residues. The V segment lost 2 bases and the J segment 6 bases; nucleotides outside the gene matches: 13. Germline V gives CDR1 KGHSH, CDR2 LQKENI. In DNA, the CDR3 is TGTGCCAGCTCACCAATGATAGCGGGGGGTACCTACGTCGAGCAGTACTTC. It is translated as CASSPMIAGGTYVEQYF.

The V call is TRBV23-1, the J call TRBJ2-7; TRBD2 agrees at 8 bases. TRBV23-1 is labeled an ORF, and its function is uncertain. The CDR3 is 17 amino acids. Trimming took 3 bases from V and 1 from J; bases not matched to a gene: 11. DNA for the CDR3: TGCGCCAGCAGTCAGTGGGGGACTAGACGGGGATCCTACGAGCAGTACTTC. Protein sequence: CASSQWGTRRGSYEQYF.

V is TRBV7-9 and J is TRBJ2-1; unclear D gene. The CDR3 has 12 residues. Germline V CDR1 and CDR2: SEHNR, FQNEAQ (reference sequence). Trimming pared 5 bases from V and 8 bases from J, leaving 10 bases between. CDR3: CASSPGWDEQFF. The CDR3 DNA reads as TGTGCCAGCAGCCCCGGGTGGGATGAGCAGTTCTTC.

The chain joins TRBV18 to TRBJ2-1; 8 bases fit TRBD1. Germline CDR1 is KGHSH and CDR2 is LQKENI. The CDR3 has 16 residues. The V and J ends lost 4 bases and 5 bases, in that order; junction bases with no gene match: 10. For the CDR3, the DNA is TGTGCCAGCTCACATTTCCGGACAGGGCTGAACAATGAGCAGTTCTTC. Its protein product is CASSHFRTGLNNEQFF.

This chain connects TRBV28 to TRBJ1-5; the match to TRBD1 covers 8 bases. With 3 bases clipped from V and 1 base from J, the junction kept 5 bases outside the gene matches. The CDR3 covers 16 residues. Germline V gene lookup returns CDR1 MDHEN and CDR2 SYDVKM. The CDR3: CASSLTGELSNQPQHF. Here the CDR3 DNA reads TGTGCCAGCAGTTTGACAGGGGAGCTGAGCAATCAGCCCCAGCATTTT.

The J gene is TRBJ2-7, the V gene TRBV28, with 9 bases lining up with TRBD1. Per germline, CDR1 MDHEN and CDR2 SYDVKM. The CDR3 has 14 amino acids. Unmatched junction bases numbered 4, after V lost 6 bases and J lost 1 base. The chain's CDR3 is CASRTGTGSYEQYF. Written as DNA, the CDR3 is TGTGCCAGCAGAACCGGGACAGGGTCCTACGAGCAGTACTTC. Full variable domain (rest looked up from reference TRBV28 and TRBJ2-7): DVKVTQSSRYLVKRTGEKVFLECVQDMDHENMFWYRQDPGLGLRLIYFSYDVKMKEKGDIPEGYSVSREKKERFSLILESASTNQTSMYLCASRTGTGSYEQYFGPGTRLTVT.

This clone has just a few counts. The chain combines TRBV19 with TRBJ1-6, with 9 bases aligning to TRBD1. J gave up 10 bases and V 9 bases, and 13 bases lay outside the gene matches. The germline gives CDR1 LNHDA, CDR2 SQIVND (reference sequence). The CDR3 length is 15 residues. CDR3 nucleotide sequence: TGTGCCAGCCGAAAGTGGCGGGACAGGGACTCACCCCTCCACTTT. Residues: CASRKWRDRDSPLHF. Complete variable domain (other parts from reference TRBV19 and TRBJ1-6): DGGITQSPKYLFRKEGQNVTLSCEQNLNHDAMYWYRQDPGQGLRLIYYSQIVNDFQKGDIAEGYSVSREKKESFPLTVTSAQKNPTAFYLCASRKWRDRDSPLHFGNGTRLTVT.

In DNA, the CDR3 is TGTGCCAGCAGCCAAGACAGCGGGGAGGCCGGGGAGCTGTTTTTT. This translates into CASSQDSGEAGELFF. J is TRBJ2-2 and V is TRBV4-2, with TRBD2 matching over 7 bases. The V and J ends lost 0 bases and 6 bases, in that order; junction bases with no gene match: 4. CDR3 length: 15 residues. Per germline, CDR1 LGHNA and CDR2 YNFKEQ.